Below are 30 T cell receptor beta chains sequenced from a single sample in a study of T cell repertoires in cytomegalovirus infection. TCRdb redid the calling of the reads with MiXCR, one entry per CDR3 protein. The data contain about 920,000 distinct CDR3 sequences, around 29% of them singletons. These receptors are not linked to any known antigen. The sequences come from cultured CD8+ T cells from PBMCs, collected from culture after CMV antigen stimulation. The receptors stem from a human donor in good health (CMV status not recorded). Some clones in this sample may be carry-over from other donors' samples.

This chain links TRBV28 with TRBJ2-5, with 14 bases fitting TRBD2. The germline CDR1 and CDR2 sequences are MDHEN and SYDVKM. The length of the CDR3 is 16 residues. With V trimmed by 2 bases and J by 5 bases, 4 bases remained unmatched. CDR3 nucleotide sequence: TGTGCCAGCAGTTTACGACTAGCGGGGGGGCTTGAGACCCAGTACTTC. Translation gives CASSLRLAGGLETQYF.

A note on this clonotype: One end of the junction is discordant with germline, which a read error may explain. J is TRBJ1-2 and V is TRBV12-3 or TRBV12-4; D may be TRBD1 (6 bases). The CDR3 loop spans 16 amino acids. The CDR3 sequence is CANSSSRAGVNYGYTF. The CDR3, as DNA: TGTGCCAACAGTTCCTCCCGGGCAGGGGTTAACTATGGCTACACCTTC.

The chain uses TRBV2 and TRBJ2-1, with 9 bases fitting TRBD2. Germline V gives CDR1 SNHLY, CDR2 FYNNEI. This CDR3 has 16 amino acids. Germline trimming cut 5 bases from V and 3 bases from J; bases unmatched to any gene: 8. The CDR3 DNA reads TGTGCCAGCAGTACGACTAGCGGACCAAGCTACAATGAGCAGTTCTTC. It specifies CASSTTSGPSYNEQFF. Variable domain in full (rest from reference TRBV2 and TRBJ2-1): EPEVTQTPSHQVTQMGQEVILRCVPISNHLYFYWYRQILGQKVEFLVSFYNNEISEKSEIFDDQFSVERPDGSNFTLKIRSTKLEDSAMYFCASSTTSGPSYNEQFFGPGTRLTVL.

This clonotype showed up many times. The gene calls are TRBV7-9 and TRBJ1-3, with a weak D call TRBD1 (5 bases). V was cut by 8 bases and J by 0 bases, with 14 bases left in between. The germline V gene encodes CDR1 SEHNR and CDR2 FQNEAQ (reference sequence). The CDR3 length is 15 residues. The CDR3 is CASARDSGSGNTIYF. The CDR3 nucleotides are TGTGCCAGCGCGAGGGACTCAGGCTCTGGAAACACCATATATTTT.

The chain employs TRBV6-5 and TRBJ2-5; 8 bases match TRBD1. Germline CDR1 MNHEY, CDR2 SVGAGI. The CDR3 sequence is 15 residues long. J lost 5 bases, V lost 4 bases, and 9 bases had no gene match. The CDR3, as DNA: TGTGCCAGCAGTTGGACAGGGTTCGTCTTGGAGACCCAGTACTTC. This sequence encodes CASSWTGFVLETQYF.

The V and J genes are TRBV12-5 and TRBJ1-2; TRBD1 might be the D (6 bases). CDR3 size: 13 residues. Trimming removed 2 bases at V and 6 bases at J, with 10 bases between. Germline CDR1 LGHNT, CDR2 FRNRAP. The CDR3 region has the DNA TGTGCTAGTGGTTTGTTCCCAGGGGATGGCTACACCTTC. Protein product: CASGLFPGDGYTF.

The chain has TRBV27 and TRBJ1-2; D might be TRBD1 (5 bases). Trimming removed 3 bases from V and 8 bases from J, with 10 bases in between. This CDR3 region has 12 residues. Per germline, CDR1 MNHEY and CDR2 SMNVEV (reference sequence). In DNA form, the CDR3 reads TGTGCCAGCAGTTTTAGGGGAAAGGGCTACACCTTC. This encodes CASSFRGKGYTF.

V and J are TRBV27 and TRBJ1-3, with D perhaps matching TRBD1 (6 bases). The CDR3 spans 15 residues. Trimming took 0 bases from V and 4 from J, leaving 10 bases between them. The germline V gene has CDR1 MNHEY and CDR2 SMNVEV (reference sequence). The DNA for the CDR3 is TGTGCCAGCAGTTTATCATCAGGGGTGGGAAACACCATATATTTT. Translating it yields CASSLSSGVGNTIYF.

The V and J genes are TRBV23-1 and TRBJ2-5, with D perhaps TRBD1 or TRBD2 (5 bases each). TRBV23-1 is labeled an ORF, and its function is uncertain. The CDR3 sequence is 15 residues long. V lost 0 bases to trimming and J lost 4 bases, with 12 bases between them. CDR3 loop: CASSQSKQGRETQYF. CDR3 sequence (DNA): TGCGCCAGCAGTCAATCGAAGCAGGGACGAGAGACCCAGTACTTC.

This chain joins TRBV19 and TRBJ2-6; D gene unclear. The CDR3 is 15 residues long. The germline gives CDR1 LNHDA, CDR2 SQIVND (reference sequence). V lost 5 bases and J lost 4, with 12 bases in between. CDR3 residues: CASSHFFSGANVLTF. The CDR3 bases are TGTGCCAGTAGTCATTTCTTTTCCGGGGCCAACGTCCTGACTTTC.

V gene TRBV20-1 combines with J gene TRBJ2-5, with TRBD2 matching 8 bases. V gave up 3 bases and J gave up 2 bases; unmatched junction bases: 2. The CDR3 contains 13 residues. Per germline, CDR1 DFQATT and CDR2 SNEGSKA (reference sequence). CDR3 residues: CSARPGGQETQYF. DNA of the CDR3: TGCAGTGCTAGGCCGGGAGGGCAAGAGACCCAGTACTTC.

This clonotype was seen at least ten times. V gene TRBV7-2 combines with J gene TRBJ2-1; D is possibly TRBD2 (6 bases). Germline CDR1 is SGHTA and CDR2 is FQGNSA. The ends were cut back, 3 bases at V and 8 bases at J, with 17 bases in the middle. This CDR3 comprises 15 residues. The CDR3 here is CASSLGLRGVDEQFF. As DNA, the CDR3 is TGTGCCAGCAGCTTGGGACTGCGGGGTGTCGATGAGCAGTTCTTC.

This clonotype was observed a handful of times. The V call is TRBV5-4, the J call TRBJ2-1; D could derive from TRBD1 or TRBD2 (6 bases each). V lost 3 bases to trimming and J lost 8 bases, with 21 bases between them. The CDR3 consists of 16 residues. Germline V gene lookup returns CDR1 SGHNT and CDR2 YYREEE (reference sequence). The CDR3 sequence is CASSSEWGAGSDEQFF. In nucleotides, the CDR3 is TGTGCCAGCAGCTCGGAGTGGGGGGCAGGGTCGGATGAGCAGTTCTTC.

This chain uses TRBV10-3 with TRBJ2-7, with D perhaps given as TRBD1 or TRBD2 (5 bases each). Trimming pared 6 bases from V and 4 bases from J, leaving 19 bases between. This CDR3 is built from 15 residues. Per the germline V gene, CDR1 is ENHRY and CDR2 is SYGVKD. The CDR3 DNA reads TGTGCCATCAGCGAACGGGACGGATACCCATACGAGCAGTACTTC. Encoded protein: CAISERDGYPYEQYF.

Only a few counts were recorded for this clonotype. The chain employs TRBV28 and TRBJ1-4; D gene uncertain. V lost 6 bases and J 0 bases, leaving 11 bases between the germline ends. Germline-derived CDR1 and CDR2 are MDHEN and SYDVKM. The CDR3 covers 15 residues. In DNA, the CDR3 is TGTGCCAGCAGGCCGTTACCTGCAACTAATGAAAAACTGTTTTTT. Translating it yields CASRPLPATNEKLFF.

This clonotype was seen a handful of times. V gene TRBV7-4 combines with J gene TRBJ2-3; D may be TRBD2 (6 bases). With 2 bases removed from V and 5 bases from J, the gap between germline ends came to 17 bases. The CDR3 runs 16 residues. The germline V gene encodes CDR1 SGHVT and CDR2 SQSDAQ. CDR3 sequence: CASSLLGGVDGDTQYF. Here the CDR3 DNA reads TGTGCCAGCAGCTTACTCGGCGGGGTCGACGGAGATACGCAGTATTTT.

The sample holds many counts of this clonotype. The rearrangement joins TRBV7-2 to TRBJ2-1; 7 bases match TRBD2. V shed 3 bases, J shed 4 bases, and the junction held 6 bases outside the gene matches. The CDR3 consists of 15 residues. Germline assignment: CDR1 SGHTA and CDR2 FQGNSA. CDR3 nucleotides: TGTGCCAGCAGCTTGCGGACTAGTGTTTACAATGAGCAGTTCTTC. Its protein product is CASSLRTSVYNEQFF.

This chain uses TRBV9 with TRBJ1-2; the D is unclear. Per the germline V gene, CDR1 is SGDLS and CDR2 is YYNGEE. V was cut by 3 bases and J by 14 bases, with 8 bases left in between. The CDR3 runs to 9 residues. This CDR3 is CASSAALTF. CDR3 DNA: TGTGCCAGCAGCGCTGCTCTGACCTTC.

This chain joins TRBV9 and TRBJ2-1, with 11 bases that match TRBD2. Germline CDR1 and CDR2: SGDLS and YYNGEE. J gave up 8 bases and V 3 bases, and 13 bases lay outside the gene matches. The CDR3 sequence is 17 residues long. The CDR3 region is CASSERIVAGGFDEQFF. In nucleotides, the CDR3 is TGTGCCAGCAGCGAGCGAATTGTAGCGGGGGGGTTCGATGAGCAGTTCTTC. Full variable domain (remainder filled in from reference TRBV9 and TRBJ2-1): DSGVTQTPKHLITATGQRVTLRCSPRSGDLSVYWYQQSLDQGLQFLIQYYNGEERAKGNILERFSAQQFPDLHSELNLSSLELGDSALYFCASSERIVAGGFDEQFFGPGTRLTVL.

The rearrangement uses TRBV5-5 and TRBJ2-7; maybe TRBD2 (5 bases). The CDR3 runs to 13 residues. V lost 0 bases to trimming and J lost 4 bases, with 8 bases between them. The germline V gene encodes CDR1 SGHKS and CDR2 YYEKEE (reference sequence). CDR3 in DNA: TGTGCCAGCAGCTTGGTAGCGCCATACGAGCAGTACTTC. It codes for CASSLVAPYEQYF.

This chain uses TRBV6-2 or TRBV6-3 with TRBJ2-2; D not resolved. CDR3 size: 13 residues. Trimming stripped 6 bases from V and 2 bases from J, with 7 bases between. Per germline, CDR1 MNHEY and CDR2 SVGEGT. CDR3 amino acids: CASRPANTGELFF. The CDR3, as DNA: TGTGCCAGCAGACCAGCTAACACCGGGGAGCTGTTTTTT.

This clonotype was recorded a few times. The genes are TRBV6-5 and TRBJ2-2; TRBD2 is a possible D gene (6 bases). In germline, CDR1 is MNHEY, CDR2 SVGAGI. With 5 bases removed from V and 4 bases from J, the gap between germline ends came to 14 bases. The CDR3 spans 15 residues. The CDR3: CASSPGLGVTGELFF. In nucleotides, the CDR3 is TGTGCCAGCAGTCCGGGACTGGGTGTCACCGGGGAGCTGTTTTTT.

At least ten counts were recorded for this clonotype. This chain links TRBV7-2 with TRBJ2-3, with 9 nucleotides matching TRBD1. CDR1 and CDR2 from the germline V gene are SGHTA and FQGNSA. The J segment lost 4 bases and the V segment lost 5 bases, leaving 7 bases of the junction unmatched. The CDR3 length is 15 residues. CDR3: CASSMGQGTADTQYF. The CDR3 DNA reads TGTGCCAGCAGCATGGGACAGGGTACGGCAGATACGCAGTATTTT.

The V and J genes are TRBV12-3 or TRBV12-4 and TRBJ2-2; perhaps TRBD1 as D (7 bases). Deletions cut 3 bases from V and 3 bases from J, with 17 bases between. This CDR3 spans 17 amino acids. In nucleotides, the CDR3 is TGTGCCAGCAGTTTCTTAGGGGGGACAGTGGACACCGGGGAGCTGTTTTTT. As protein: CASSFLGGTVDTGELFF.

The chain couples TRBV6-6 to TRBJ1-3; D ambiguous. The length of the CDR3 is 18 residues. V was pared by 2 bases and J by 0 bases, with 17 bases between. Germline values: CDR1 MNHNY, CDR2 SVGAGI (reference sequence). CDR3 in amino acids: CASSYGHSGGSSGNTIYF. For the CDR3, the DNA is TGTGCCAGCAGTTACGGGCACAGCGGAGGGTCCTCTGGAAACACCATATATTTT.

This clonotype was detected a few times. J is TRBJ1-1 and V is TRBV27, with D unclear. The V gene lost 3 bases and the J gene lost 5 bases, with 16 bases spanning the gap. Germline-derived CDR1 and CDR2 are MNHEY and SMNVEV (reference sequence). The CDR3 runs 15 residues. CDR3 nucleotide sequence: TGTGCCAGCAGTTTGTTCGAGACTGGGGTTACTGAAGCTTTCTTT. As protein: CASSLFETGVTEAFF.

CDR3 nucleotide sequence: TGTGCCAGCCGTGGCTCCGGCGAGACTGAAGCTTTCTTT. Its protein is CASRGSGETEAFF. This chain connects TRBV7-3 to TRBJ1-1; no clear D. The CDR3 contains 13 residues. The germline V and J ends were trimmed by 8 bases and 5 bases, with 15 bases remaining between them. In germline, CDR1 is SGHTA, CDR2 FQGTGA.

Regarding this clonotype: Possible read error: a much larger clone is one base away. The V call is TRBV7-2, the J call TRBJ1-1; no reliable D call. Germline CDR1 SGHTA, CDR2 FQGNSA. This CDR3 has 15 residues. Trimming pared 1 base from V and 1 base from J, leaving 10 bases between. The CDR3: CASSLEVGWNTEAFF. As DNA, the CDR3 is TGTGCCAGCAGCTTAGAGGTCGGTTGGAACACTGAAGCTTTCTTT.

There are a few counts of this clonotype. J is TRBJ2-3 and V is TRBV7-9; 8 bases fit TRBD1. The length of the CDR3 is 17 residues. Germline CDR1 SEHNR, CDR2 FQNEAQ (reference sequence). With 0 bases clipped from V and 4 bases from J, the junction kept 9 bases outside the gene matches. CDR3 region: CASSLAQVRGPSDTQYF. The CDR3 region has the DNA TGTGCCAGCAGCTTAGCGCAGGTCAGGGGGCCCTCAGATACGCAGTATTTT.

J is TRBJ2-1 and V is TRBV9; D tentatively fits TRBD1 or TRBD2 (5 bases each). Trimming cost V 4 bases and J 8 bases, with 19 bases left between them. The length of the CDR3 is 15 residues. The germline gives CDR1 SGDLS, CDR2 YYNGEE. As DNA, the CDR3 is TGTGCCAGCAGCCCGAGCGGTGGAAGGGGAGATGAGCAGTTCTTC. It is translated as CASSPSGGRGDEQFF.